This T cell receptor (beta chain) derives from a study of long-term antiretroviral therapy in people with HIV. General study results and limits: At every time point, clones expanded before ART dominated the repertoire.

In the case of this clone: Its antigen is still unknown.

Deletions cut 6 bases from V and 4 bases from J, with 12 bases between. CDR1 GTSNPN and CDR2 SVGIG come from the germline V gene (reference sequence). This CDR3 region has 12 residues. The assay, immunoSEQ v3.0, was run at survey level. Clones were sequenced by immunoSEQ multiplex PCR, and TCRdb holds only the in-frame ones, with some missing. The table has tens of thousands of clones, 80% to 90% seen once; the top ten hold under 5%. The sample consisted of unsorted PBMCs, taken 0.8 years before starting antiretroviral therapy. The sequence was collected from a man aged 18 to 30 with HIV. The chain joins TRBV30 to TRBJ1-2; D unresolved. The CDR3 nucleotides are TGTGCCTGTACGCGAATCCTCTATGGCTACACCTTC. It translates to CACTRILYGYTF.